This T cell receptor beta chain was identified in a study of post-analysis software for immune sequencing data. The germline V gene has CDR1 LGHDT and CDR2 YNNKEL (reference sequence). CDR3 length: 14 amino acids. The V and J ends lost 1 base and 3 bases respectively, with 9 bases between them. Points from the study as a whole: Versus controls, multiple sclerosis patients showed significantly lower diversity (normalized Chao1). Pronounced co-clustering by F measure was evident among identically batched samples. Controls had lower frequencies than patients of 4 or 5 TRBV segments, which included TRBV5-6, TRBV5-1 and TRBV20-1.

On this clonotype: Antigen specificity is unknown.

Carried by the TCR beta cDNA libraries were unique molecular identifiers. cDNA molecules numbering approximately 500,000 came from roughly 1 to 10 million T cells. MiXCR was run by TCRdb on the PCR reads, yielding one entry per CDR3 protein. The repertoire consists of 700,000 to 800,000 distinct CDR3 sequences, with about 27% occurring once and the leading ten covering under 0.7%. The chain carries TRBV3-1 and TRBJ1-1; D gene unclear. The sequenced material came from blood. This TCR was recovered from a girl aged 5-17 years with multiple sclerosis. Here the CDR3 reads CASSQAGGYTEAFF. The CDR3 DNA follows: TGTGCCAGCAGCCAAGCGGGAGGGTACACTGAAGCTTTCTTT. Full variable domain (outside the CDR3, taken from reference TRBV3-1 and TRBJ1-1): DTAVSQTPKYLVTQMGNDKSIKCEQNLGHDTMYWYKQDSKKFLKIMFSYNNKELIINETVPNRFSPKSPDKAHLNLHINSLELGDSAVYFCASSQAGGYTEAFFGQGTRLTVV.